One sample yielded the 27 T cell receptor beta chains listed below, sequenced in a study of cytomegalovirus exposure and HLA in healthy donors. Amplification used 60 Vbeta primers and 13 Jbeta primers. Profiling relied on immunoSEQ multiplex PCR, and the TCRdb table lists in-frame clones only, not all of them. The sample has about 120,000 clones, 75% seen once. Material for sequencing was PBMCs. All receptors come from a woman aged 40 to 50 in good health and CMV-seropositive.

This clone occurred a few times. The V call is TRBV15, the J call TRBJ2-1, with D possibly matching TRBD2 (6 bases). The CDR3 is made up of 10 amino acids. The germline V gene has CDR1 LNHNV and CDR2 YYDKDF (reference sequence). V lost 8 bases to trimming and J lost 9 bases, with 8 bases between them. The CDR3 coding sequence is TGTGCCACCGGCGGGACTGAGCAGTTCTTC. Residues: CATGGTEQFF.

This clone was recorded many times. Here the CDR3 reads CASSQGAGTGSTNEKLFF. For the CDR3, the DNA is TGTGCCAGCAGCCAAGGAGCCGGGACAGGTTCAACTAATGAAAAACTGTTTTTT. This chain links TRBV4-2 with TRBJ1-4; 8 nucleotides line up with TRBD1. The CDR3 is 18 amino acids. Trimming at V came to 1 base and at J to 0 bases, leaving 7 bases not matched to a gene. The germline CDR1 and CDR2 sequences are LGHNA and YNFKEQ.

The chain recombines TRBV4-1 with TRBJ1-5, with 7 bases lining up with TRBD1. This CDR3 has 16 residues. Germline lookup yields CDR1 MGHRA and CDR2 YSYEKL. With 4 bases clipped from V and 6 bases from J, the junction kept 12 bases outside the gene matches. CDR3 amino acids: CASSLEGQVWGQPQHF. The CDR3 bases are TGCGCCAGCAGCCTAGAAGGACAGGTTTGGGGTCAGCCCCAGCATTTT.

This chain uses TRBV27 with TRBJ2-7, with D possibly matching TRBD1 (5 bases). This CDR3 region has 15 residues. Germline V gene lookup returns CDR1 MNHEY and CDR2 SMNVEV (reference sequence). The V and J ends lost 2 bases and 2 bases respectively, with 13 bases between them. The CDR3 loop is CASSLNTGLTYEQYF. In DNA, the CDR3 is TGTGCCAGCAGTTTAAACACAGGATTAACCTACGAGCAGTACTTC.

The gene calls are TRBV28 and TRBJ1-5; weak D call: TRBD1 (5 bases). Trimming left V 1 base short and J 4 bases short, with 5 bases between. There are 13 residues in the CDR3. The germline V gene encodes CDR1 MDHEN and CDR2 SYDVKM. The CDR3 coding sequence is TGTGCCAGCAGTTTATCAGGGAATCAGCCCCAGCATTTT. The encoded protein is CASSLSGNQPQHF.

A few counts support this clone. The chain employs TRBV6-1 and TRBJ1-1, with a weak D call TRBD1 (6 bases). Between the trimmed V and J ends, which lost 9 bases and 2 bases, there was a span of 10 bases. The CDR3 spans 12 residues. Germline loops: CDR1 MNHNS, CDR2 SASEGT. CDR3 sequence reads: CARQGPNTEAFF. The DNA for the CDR3 is TGTGCCAGACAGGGCCCTAACACTGAAGCTTTCTTT.

This chain connects TRBV25-1 to TRBJ1-1; 8 nucleotides agree with TRBD1. The CDR3 is made up of 14 amino acids. J lost 5 bases, V lost 3 bases, and 5 bases had no gene match. From germline, CDR1 is MGHDK and CDR2 SYGVNS. CDR3 coding DNA: TGTGCCAGCAGTGATGCAGGGGGCAGGACTGAAGCTTTCTTT. The encoded protein is CASSDAGGRTEAFF.

This clone appeared once. The junction shows a germline mismatch at one end, possibly a read error. V and J are TRBV6-5 and TRBJ1-1; D gene ambiguous. Per germline, CDR1 MNHEY and CDR2 SVGAGI. This CDR3 spans 12 amino acids. CDR3 DNA sequence: TGTGCCACCAGTTTTCTTCACACTGAAGCTTTCTTT. Protein product: CATSFLHTEAFF.

This chain uses TRBV5-6 with TRBJ2-5; possibly TRBD1 for D (6 bases). V was shortened by 0 bases and J by 5 bases, with 17 bases between the two germline ends. This CDR3 has 16 amino acids. Looked up from germline, CDR1 is SGHDT and CDR2 is YYEEEE. The CDR3 nucleotides are TGTGCCAGCAGCTTGGGATCAGGGGCGGCATTGGAGACCCAGTACTTC. Protein sequence: CASSLGSGAALETQYF.

The gene calls are TRBV5-8 and TRBJ1-2, with a tentative D call TRBD1 (6 bases). Germline assignment: CDR1 SGHTS and CDR2 YDEGEE. The length of the CDR3 is 14 residues. Between the trimmed V and J ends, which lost 4 bases and 3 bases, there was a span of 13 bases. Written as DNA, the CDR3 is TGTGCCAGCAGCCCCGGAACAGGGTACTATGGCTACACCTTC. This sequence encodes CASSPGTGYYGYTF.

The chain combines TRBV27 with TRBJ1-5; D is unclear. This CDR3 is built from 15 residues. V was clipped by 6 bases and J by 0 bases, with 12 bases between them. Germline V gives CDR1 MNHEY, CDR2 SMNVEV (reference sequence). Here the CDR3 reads CASRKEHHSNQPQHF. The CDR3 nucleotides read TGTGCCAGCAGAAAGGAGCATCATAGCAATCAGCCCCAGCATTTT.

This clone was seen just once. This rearrangement joins TRBV5-1 to TRBJ1-1; 7 positions match TRBD1. Trimming cost V 4 bases and J 11 bases; bases outside gene matches: 11. Germline assignment: CDR1 SGHRS and CDR2 YFSETQ. CDR3 length equals 13 residues. DNA for the CDR3: TGCGCCAGCAGCGGCGGACAGGCTCTAGGGGCTTTCTTT. This gives the protein CASSGGQALGAFF.

This chain connects TRBV5-1 to TRBJ2-7; TRBD2 might be the D (5 bases). Trimming cost V 7 bases and J 6 bases, with 20 bases left between them. Germline V lookup: CDR1 SGHRS, CDR2 YFSETQ. This CDR3 is 14 amino acids long. CDR3 sequence (DNA): TGCGCCAGCGCCTCTGAGTTCGGGGTTCGCGAGCAGTACTTC. Its protein product is CASASEFGVREQYF.

The chain carries TRBV30 and TRBJ1-3; 7 bases fit TRBD1. CDR3 length: 12 residues. V was pared by 0 bases and J by 7 bases, with 0 bases of the junction left unmatched. Germline lookup yields CDR1 GTSNPN and CDR2 SVGIG (reference sequence). The CDR3 DNA follows: TGTGCCTGGAGTGTACAGGGGAACACCATATATTTT. Its translation is CAWSVQGNTIYF. The complete variable domain, with remaining parts taken from reference TRBV30 and TRBJ1-3, reads SQTIHQWPATLVQPVGSPLSLECTVEGTSNPNLYWYRQAAGRGLQLLFYSVGIGQISSEVPQNLSASRPQDRQFILSSKKLLLSDSGFYLCAWSVQGNTIYFGEGSWLTVV.

The chain links TRBV9 to TRBJ1-5, with 8 bases aligning to TRBD1. The length of the CDR3 is 14 residues. Germline V gives CDR1 SGDLS, CDR2 YYNGEE. The ends lost 5 bases at V and 5 bases at J; junction bases unmatched: 6. The CDR3 DNA sequence: TGTGCCAGCAGTTCAGGGGGCTCGGATCAGCCCCAGCATTTT. It specifies CASSSGGSDQPQHF.

V is TRBV25-1 and J is TRBJ2-1; possibly TRBD2 for D (5 bases). The germline gives CDR1 MGHDK, CDR2 SYGVNS. Trimming shortened V by 1 base and J by 7 bases, and 5 bases separated the two germline ends. The CDR3 totals 12 residues. The chain's CDR3 is CASSEWENEQFF. CDR3 nucleotide sequence: TGTGCCAGCAGTGAATGGGAGAATGAGCAGTTCTTC.

This clone came up once. The rearrangement links TRBV27 to TRBJ2-7, with 10 bases that match TRBD2. This CDR3 has 16 residues. The trim removed 3 bases at V and 2 bases at J, leaving 7 bases unmatched. CDR1 and CDR2 (germline): MNHEY, SMNVEV (reference sequence). The CDR3 loop is CASSFLAGEVPYEQYF. CDR3 nucleotide sequence: TGTGCCAGCAGTTTTCTAGCGGGAGAGGTCCCCTACGAGCAGTACTTC.

The chain carries TRBV18 and TRBJ1-1; possible D gene TRBD1, 6 bases. Germline V CDR1 and CDR2: KGHSH, LQKENI. The V end lost 6 bases, the J end lost 3 bases, and 11 bases lay between the germline ends. The CDR3 loop spans 13 amino acids. The CDR3 coding sequence is TGTGCCAGCTCCCGACAGGACGACACTGAAGCTTTCTTT. Residues: CASSRQDDTEAFF.

Only a few counts were recorded for this clone. This chain uses TRBV4-1 with TRBJ1-5, with D unresolved. Germline values: CDR1 MGHRA, CDR2 YSYEKL. CDR3 length: 16 residues. Trimming pared 0 bases from V and 4 bases from J, leaving 13 bases between. The CDR3 DNA reads as TGCGCCAGCAGCCAAGATCCCGGGAATTTTAATCAGCCCCAGCATTTT. This codes for CASSQDPGNFNQPQHF.

Many counts were recorded for this clone. This chain uses TRBV15 with TRBJ2-6; D is ambiguous. Germline V gene sequence: CDR1 LNHNV, CDR2 YYDKDF (reference sequence). The CDR3 is 15 residues long. Trimming removed 0 bases from V and 0 bases from J, with 3 bases in between. CDR3 in amino acids: CATSRDNSGANVLTF. CDR3 in DNA: TGTGCCACCAGCAGAGACAACTCTGGGGCCAACGTCCTGACTTTC.

This rearrangement joins TRBV5-6 to TRBJ2-4; weak D call: TRBD1 (5 bases). CDR3 length equals 14 residues. CDR1 and CDR2 from the germline V gene are SGHDT and YYEEEE. Trimming cost V 1 base and J 4 bases, with 9 bases left between them. The CDR3 loop reads CASSLRGTKNIQYF. In DNA, the CDR3 is TGTGCCAGCAGCTTGAGGGGAACGAAAAACATTCAGTACTTC.

J is TRBJ2-7 and V is TRBV4-3, with unresolved D. The CDR3 sequence is 15 residues long. CDR1 and CDR2 (germline): LGHNA, YSLEER. Trimming pared 0 bases from V and 5 bases from J, leaving 14 bases between. The CDR3 DNA follows: TGCGCCAGCAGCCAAGATCGGTTTGATAGTGACGAGCAGTACTTC. Encoded protein: CASSQDRFDSDEQYF.

The V gene is TRBV7-2, the J gene TRBJ2-5, with D perhaps matching TRBD2 (6 bases). The germline CDR1 and CDR2 sequences are SGHTA and FQGNSA. Trimming cost V 1 base and J 3 bases, with 9 bases left between them. The CDR3 contains 14 residues. CDR3 protein: CASSLVRGEETQYF. The CDR3 DNA follows: TGTGCCAGCAGCTTAGTACGCGGGGAAGAGACCCAGTACTTC.

The J gene is TRBJ2-5, the V gene TRBV29-1, with 12 nucleotides matching TRBD2. Germline CDR1 and CDR2: SQVTM and ANQGSEA. V trimming: 7 bases; J trimming: 4 bases; junction bases outside the gene matches: 10. The CDR3 runs to 15 residues. The CDR3 loop is CSGASGRADGETQYF. For the CDR3, the DNA is TGCAGCGGAGCTAGCGGGAGGGCGGATGGAGAGACCCAGTACTTC.

The chain couples TRBV28 to TRBJ1-5; TRBD1 matches 7 bases. CDR1 is MDHEN and CDR2 is SYDVKM in the germline V gene. This CDR3 spans 13 amino acids. The ends lost 7 bases at V and 6 bases at J; junction bases unmatched: 6. CDR3 nucleotides: TGTGCCAGCATTAACAGGGGTGCTCAGCCCCAGCATTTT. Its protein product is CASINRGAQPQHF.

The chain uses TRBV18 and TRBJ2-1; 9 bases are a match to TRBD1. Germline lookup yields CDR1 KGHSH and CDR2 LQKENI. This CDR3 is 15 amino acids long. V lost 4 bases to trimming and J lost 3 bases; unmatched junction nucleotides: 4. CDR3 loop: CASSRDRVRYNEQFF. The CDR3 DNA follows: TGTGCCAGCTCACGGGACAGGGTCCGCTACAATGAGCAGTTCTTC.

This clone was observed a few times. V gene TRBV6-5 combines with J gene TRBJ1-3, with 8 bases identical to TRBD1. CDR3 length: 16 amino acids. The V gene end was trimmed by 2 bases and the J gene end by 1 base; junction bases not matched to a gene: 4. The germline gives CDR1 MNHEY, CDR2 SVGAGI. The CDR3 nucleotides are TGTGCCAGCAGTTACGGACAGGGATGGTCTGGAAACACCATATATTTT. It translates to CASSYGQGWSGNTIYF.